This T cell receptor (beta chain) was recovered during a study of long-term antiretroviral therapy in people with HIV. Study outcomes and limitations: It was observed that HIV repertoires exhibited narrower CDR3 length ranges than controls.

This CDR3 region has 15 residues. In germline, CDR1 is MNHNS, CDR2 SASEGT. V was cut by 10 bases and J by 2 bases, with 18 bases left in between. Samples were assayed with immunoSEQ v3.0 at survey level. Produced via immunoSEQ multiplex PCR; TCRdb's table is partial and in-frame only. This table has fewer than 30,000 clones, about 96% appearing once. As regards this clone: Its antigen is undetermined.

The sample consisted of unsorted PBMCs, taken 5.3 years after starting antiretroviral therapy. This sequence originates from a man aged 30 to 45 with HIV. The V and J genes are TRBV6-1 and TRBJ1-5; possible D gene TRBD1, 6 bases. The CDR3 DNA follows: TGTGCCACTACAATCAACAGGGCTGGCAATCAGCCCCAGCATTTT. Translated, it gives CATTINRAGNQPQHF.